These T cell receptor beta chains were read from a single sample in a study of cytotoxic CD8 clonotypes in ibrutinib-treated CLL. Generated by immunoSEQ multiplex PCR, the TCRdb table keeps only in-frame clones and is missing some. The table has around 160,000 clones, more than 75% seen once. Sequencing was performed on PBMCs, taken after 12 months of ibrutinib treatment. The receptors were sampled from a human donor with chronic lymphocytic leukemia. CDR3s include the opening cysteine and the closing phenylalanine or tryptophan. A D gene is named only where the DNA matches it firmly. Rows give clone size only sometimes, using once, few, many, or a class for an expanded clone.

j_gene | abundance | v_gene | d_gene | CDR3aa | CDR3nt
TRBJ2-7 | NA | TRBV27 | NA | CASSSRVNSYEQYF | TGTGCCAGCTCTTCGCGGGTAAACTCCTACGAGCAGTACTTC
TRBJ2-3 | NA | TRBV28 | NA | CASSPHDLTYTQYF | TGTGCCAGCAGTCCACACGACCTCACGTATACGCAGTATTTT
TRBJ2-7 | NA | TRBV5-1 | TRBD1 | CASSLAQGVMEQYF | TGCGCCAGCAGCTTGGCGCAGGGGGTTATGGAGCAGTACTTC
TRBJ1-2 | NA | TRBV27 | TRBD1 | CASSTSGTGGAGYGYTF | TGTGCCAGCAGTACTTCCGGGACAGGGGGCGCAGGGTATGGCTACACCTTC
TRBJ1-2 | few | TRBV19 | NA | CASTLDGLDYGYTF | TGTGCCAGTACACTGGACGGCCTGGACTATGGCTACACCTTC
TRBJ1-2 | few | TRBV7-2 | TRBD1 | CASSFTGVGGYTF | TGTGCCAGCAGCTTTACAGGGGTAGGGGGCTACACCTTC
TRBJ1-5 | NA | TRBV7-8 | TRBD1 | CASSLLGRDRGKSSNQPQHF | TGTGCCAGCAGCCTGTTAGGGAGAGACAGGGGAAAATCGAGTAATCAGCCCCAGCATTTT
TRBJ2-5 | NA | TRBV5-4 | TRBD1 | CASSRDRTPGTQYF | TGTGCCAGCAGCCGGGACAGGACCCCAGGTACCCAGTACTTC
TRBJ2-5 | few | TRBV5-1 | NA | CASSLGSGGETQYF | TGCGCCAGCAGCTTGGGCAGTGGCGGGGAGACCCAGTACTTC
TRBJ2-2 | NA | TRBV4-2 | NA | CASSPGGGIRTGELFF | TGTGCCAGCAGCCCCGGCGGTGGGATAAGAACCGGGGAGCTGTTTTTT
TRBJ1-5 | NA | TRBV19 | NA | CASSLGFGARGGNQPQHF | TGTGCCAGTAGTCTTGGTTTCGGGGCCCGAGGGGGCAATCAGCCCCAGCATTTT
TRBJ2-7 | NA | TRBV27 | NA | CASSSITLTQGRGEQYF | TGTGCCAGCAGTTCAATAACCTTGACGCAGGGGCGCGGGGAGCAGTACTTC
TRBJ1-1 | NA | TRBV19 | NA | CASSRNTEAFF | TGTGCCAGTTCAAGGAACACTGAAGCTTTCTTT
TRBJ1-5 | NA | TRBV28 | NA | CASSLPRQRTSNQPQHF | TGTGCCAGCAGTTTACCGCGACAGAGGACTAGCAATCAGCCCCAGCATTTT
TRBJ1-1 | few | TRBV28 | NA | CASRSRARGTEAFF | TGTGCCAGCAGAAGCCGGGCCAGAGGCACTGAAGCTTTCTTT
TRBJ2-3 | NA | TRBV7-8 | TRBD2 | CASSLRAGDGADTQYF | TGTGCCAGCAGCTTACGCGCGGGAGACGGGGCAGATACGCAGTATTTT
TRBJ1-1 | NA | TRBV19 | NA | CASISSWTGRNTEAFF | TGTGCCAGTATTTCCTCCTGGACTGGCCGGAACACTGAAGCTTTCTTT
TRBJ2-7 | NA | TRBV5-1 | TRBD1 | CASSLNGQGTAYEQYF | TGCGCCAGCAGCTTAAATGGACAGGGGACGGCCTACGAGCAGTACTTC
TRBJ2-5 | few | TRBV7-6 | TRBD1 | CASSPLDRGHETQYF | TGTGCCAGCAGCCCGTTAGACAGGGGGCACGAGACCCAGTACTTC
TRBJ2-2 | NA | TRBV6-5 | NA | CASSRDVSRTGELFF | TGTGCCAGCAGTAGGGACGTTAGTAGGACCGGGGAGCTGTTTTTT
TRBJ1-5 | NA | TRBV6-5 | NA | CASRTPGQPQHF | TGTGCCAGCAGAACCCCCGGTCAGCCCCAGCATTTT
TRBJ2-7 | NA | TRBV5-4 | NA | CASRSGRTGAYEQYF | TGTGCCAGCAGAAGTGGCAGGACGGGGGCCTACGAGCAGTACTTC
TRBJ1-6 | NA | TRBV7-9 | NA | CASSPDILNSPLHF | TGTGCCAGCAGCCCGGACATACTAAATTCACCCCTCCACTTT
TRBJ1-4 | once | TRBV28 | NA | CASSSVNEKLFF | TGTGCCAGCAGTTCAGTTAATGAAAAACTGTTTTTT
TRBJ2-5 | NA | TRBV7-9 | NA | CASSLGAPSGETQYF | TGTGCCAGCAGCTTGGGAGCTCCCAGCGGGGAGACCCAGTACTTC